Sequencing of this TCR beta chain was carried out in a study of CD8+ T cells in alopecia areata. CDR3 length: 14 amino acids. Trimming left V 0 bases short and J 6 bases short, with 12 bases between. Looked up from germline, CDR1 is MNHEY and CDR2 is SVGAGI. This clone is a singleton in its sample. RNA was isolated and reverse transcribed to cDNA, the sequencing template. This table comes from immunoSEQ multiplex PCR, and its TCRdb copy is limited to in-frame clones, with some not included. The sample holds approximately 30,000 clones; 62% are singletons and the top ten take around 17%. This TCR derives from a human donor with alopecia areata. The material sequenced was NKG2D-high CD8+ T cells sorted from blood. This chain links TRBV6-5 with TRBJ2-7; D gene ambiguous. For the CDR3, the DNA is TGTGCCAGCAGTTACTCCTCTGTCGTCCCCGAGCAGTACTTC. This encodes CASSYSSVVPEQYF.